A single sample is the source of the 21 T cell receptor beta chains below, sequenced in a study of OX40 agonist ivuxolimab in advanced cancers. The library was generated by the immunoSEQ multiplex PCR assay. The immuneACCESS repertoire file appears here via TCRdb, limited to in-frame rearrangements. These files lack a portion of the clones; in checked studies, under half of the deficit traces to unresolved V genes, and the cause of the others is not known. This sample is represented by around 89,000 clones; roughly 91% of them were singletons. The ten most abundant clones make up roughly 0.64% of the sample. The sequenced sample was CD4+ or CD8+ T cells sorted from blood, obtained in a trial of the OX40 agonist ivuxolimab. The receptor set was obtained from an adult with an advanced solid tumor such as melanoma, head and neck, liver or kidney cancer.

The V call is TRBV6-1, the J call TRBJ2-2; D may be TRBD1 (6 bases). The CDR3 sequence is 12 residues long. Per the germline V gene, CDR1 is MNHNS and CDR2 is SASEGT. V was shortened by 10 bases and J by 6 bases, with 12 bases between the two germline ends. The CDR3 sequence: CATYRDPGELFF. In DNA, the CDR3 is TGTGCCACCTACAGGGACCCCGGGGAGCTGTTTTTT.

The rearrangement joins TRBV23-1 to TRBJ1-5; D is ambiguous. TRBV23-1 is an ORF for which the function is uncertain. The CDR3 has 17 amino acids. The V end was cut by 2 bases, the J end by 7 bases, with 21 bases between. The CDR3 region is CASSQAPIRSEGQPQHF. Written as DNA, the CDR3 is TGCGCCAGCAGTCAAGCACCTATAAGGTCTGAGGGACAGCCCCAGCATTTT.

This clone was found once. The J gene is TRBJ2-5, the V gene TRBV5-6; 11 bases map to TRBD1. Germline V gene lookup returns CDR1 SGHDT and CDR2 YYEEEE. The CDR3 runs to 15 residues. J gave up 5 bases and V 1 base, and 4 bases lay outside the gene matches. The CDR3 DNA sequence: TGTGCCAGCAGCTTGCTGGGACAGGGGGGCGAGACCCAGTACTTC. Translating it yields CASSLLGQGGETQYF.

The chain joins TRBV29-1 to TRBJ1-4; 7 bases fit TRBD1. J lost 7 bases, V lost 8 bases, and 7 bases had no gene match. Germline assignment: CDR1 SQVTM and CDR2 ANQGSEA. CDR3 length equals 12 residues. As DNA, the CDR3 is TGCAGCATAACTACAGGGGTTGAAAAACTGTTTTTT. It specifies CSITTGVEKLFF.

This clone came up once. This chain connects TRBV5-1 to TRBJ2-1, with D tentatively TRBD2 (6 bases). The CDR3 is 15 amino acids. Germline V lookup: CDR1 SGHRS, CDR2 YFSETQ. Trimming left V 2 bases short and J 2 bases short, with 11 bases between. CDR3 loop: CASSLAGSTYNEQFF. The CDR3 DNA sequence: TGCGCCAGCAGCTTAGCGGGTTCAACCTACAATGAGCAGTTCTTC.

CDR3 in DNA: TGTGCCAGCAGCGCACCTAATGGGGAAGGGGGCTACACCTTC. Its protein is CASSAPNGEGGYTF. The chain links TRBV9 to TRBJ1-2; D not certain. This CDR3 is built from 14 residues. Trimming cost V 3 bases and J 8 bases, with 17 bases left between them. From germline, CDR1 is SGDLS and CDR2 YYNGEE. Based on the CDR3 plus reference TRBV9 and TRBJ1-2, the full variable domain is DSGVTQTPKHLITATGQRVTLRCSPRSGDLSVYWYQQSLDQGLQFLIQYYNGEERAKGNILERFSAQQFPDLHSELNLSSLELGDSALYFCASSAPNGEGGYTFGSGTRLTVV.

V and J are TRBV5-6 and TRBJ1-1; no definite D call. The CDR3 is 13 residues long. The V end lost 6 bases, the J end lost 1 base, and 10 bases lay between the germline ends. Germline V lookup: CDR1 SGHDT, CDR2 YYEEEE. The DNA of the CDR3 is TGTGCCAGCACCCGTGGCCCGAACACTGAAGCTTTCTTT. Protein: CASTRGPNTEAFF.

In DNA form, the CDR3 reads TGTGCCAGCACCCAGTGGGGAGCGGTAGAAGGAGAGCAGTACTTC. It is translated as CASTQWGAVEGEQYF. The V gene is TRBV7-9, the J gene TRBJ2-7, with D possibly being TRBD2 (5 bases). V shed 7 bases and J shed 7 bases, with 23 bases lying between them. Germline CDR1 reads SEHNR; CDR2 reads FQNEAQ (reference sequence). The CDR3 loop spans 15 amino acids.

The rearrangement joins TRBV21-1 to TRBJ1-4; the table's TRBD1 call for D was not verified on the DNA. TRBV21-1 is a documented pseudogene. The CDR3 extends over 15 amino acids. CDR3: CASSKARGTDEKLFF. CDR3 in DNA: TGTGCCAGCAGCAAAGCGAGGGGGACGGATGAAAAACTGTTTTTT.

The chain recombines TRBV5-8 with TRBJ2-4; the match to TRBD1 covers 7 bases. With V trimmed by 2 bases and J by 16 bases, 3 bases remained unmatched. This CDR3 has 10 residues. Germline V gene data show CDR1 as SGHTS and CDR2 as YDEGEE. CDR3 DNA: TGTGCCAGCAGCTTACAGGGGCGCTACTTC. Translating it yields CASSLQGRYF.

The chain couples TRBV6-4 to TRBJ2-7; 12 bases fit TRBD1. The CDR3 runs to 14 residues. CDR1 is MRHNA, CDR2 SNTAGT, per germline. V dropped 5 bases and J dropped 6; count of bases not matched to a gene: 5. The CDR3 DNA is TGTGCCAGCAGTACCGGGACAGGGGGCAGCGAGCAGTACTTC. It encodes CASSTGTGGSEQYF.

V and J are TRBV30 and TRBJ1-2, with D uncertain. Looked up from germline, CDR1 is GTSNPN and CDR2 is SVGIG (reference sequence). The CDR3 extends over 13 amino acids. The germline V and J ends were trimmed by 2 bases and 2 bases, with 9 bases remaining between them. CDR3 sequence: CAWSRVRNYGYTF. For the CDR3, the DNA is TGTGCCTGGAGTCGGGTGAGGAACTATGGCTACACCTTC.

The gene calls are TRBV5-1 and TRBJ1-1, with D perhaps TRBD1 (5 bases). V was trimmed by 4 bases and J by 0 bases, leaving 10 bases between them. The CDR3 consists of 14 residues. The germline CDR1 and CDR2 sequences are SGHRS and YFSETQ. CDR3 sequence reads: CASSPDTMNTEAFF. CDR3 sequence (DNA): TGCGCCAGCAGCCCGGACACGATGAACACTGAAGCTTTCTTT.

The chain is built from TRBV7-2 and TRBJ2-3; D not certain. V lost 0 bases and J lost 2, with 12 bases in between. The V gene's germline CDR1 is SGHTA and CDR2 FQGNSA. The CDR3 runs 16 residues. CDR3 sequence (DNA): TGTGCCAGCAGCTTAGCTCCAGGCGCAAACACAGATACGCAGTATTTT. Protein product: CASSLAPGANTDTQYF.

This clone has just a few counts. The chain carries TRBV14 and TRBJ1-2; D is ambiguous. CDR1 is SGHDN and CDR2 is FVKESK in the germline V gene. The V end was cut by 4 bases, the J end by 5 bases, with 5 bases between. The CDR3 runs 11 residues. This chain's CDR3 is CASSPGYGYTF. For the CDR3, the DNA is TGTGCCAGCAGCCCCGGGTATGGCTACACCTTC.

This sequence joins TRBV28 and TRBJ1-3; D is possibly TRBD1 (6 bases). From germline, CDR1 is MDHEN and CDR2 SYDVKM. Trimming cost V 3 bases and J 0 bases, with 12 bases left between them. The CDR3 runs to 16 residues. The CDR3 region has the DNA TGTGCCAGCAGTTTTTTAGGGGGTGCCTCTGGAAACACCATATATTTT. This encodes CASSFLGGASGNTIYF. Full variable domain (missing parts from reference TRBV28 and TRBJ1-3): DVKVTQSSRYLVKRTGEKVFLECVQDMDHENMFWYRQDPGLGLRLIYFSYDVKMKEKGDIPEGYSVSREKKERFSLILESASTNQTSMYLCASSFLGGASGNTIYFGEGSWLTVV.

The J gene is TRBJ2-2, the V gene TRBV19, with 8 bases matching TRBD2. Trimming removed 5 bases from V and 6 bases from J; junction bases left unmatched: 8. This CDR3 comprises 15 residues. From germline, CDR1 is LNHDA and CDR2 SQIVND (reference sequence). This CDR3 is CASSLAPSGPGELFF. CDR3 nucleotide sequence: TGTGCCAGTAGTTTGGCGCCTAGCGGGCCCGGGGAGCTGTTTTTT.

The rearrangement joins TRBV28 to TRBJ1-2, with D perhaps TRBD1 (5 bases). Germline CDR1 reads MDHEN; CDR2 reads SYDVKM. This CDR3 is built from 16 residues. Trimming cost V 1 base and J 7 bases, with 19 bases left between them. The CDR3 DNA sequence: TGTGCCAGCAGTTTATTCACTCCGGGGCGCTTGCGTGGCTACACCTTC. It codes for CASSLFTPGRLRGYTF.

CDR3 sequence: CASSVSQGLGNTIYF. The CDR3, as DNA: TGTGCCAGCAGCGTCTCCCAGGGCCTAGGAAACACCATATATTTT. The V call is TRBV9, the J call TRBJ1-3; the D gene is possibly TRBD1 (5 bases). The CDR3 contains 15 residues. Germline CDR1 and CDR2: SGDLS and YYNGEE. V lost 2 bases and J 4 bases, leaving 13 bases between the germline ends. The whole variable domain, filled in from reference TRBV9 and TRBJ1-3, reads DSGVTQTPKHLITATGQRVTLRCSPRSGDLSVYWYQQSLDQGLQFLIQYYNGEERAKGNILERFSAQQFPDLHSELNLSSLELGDSALYFCASSVSQGLGNTIYFGEGSWLTVV.

This sequence joins TRBV2 and TRBJ2-7; tentative D call: TRBD1 (6 bases). CDR3 length: 12 amino acids. Trimming shortened V by 8 bases and J by 3 bases, and 11 bases separated the two germline ends. Germline values: CDR1 SNHLY, CDR2 FYNNEI. The CDR3, as DNA: TGTGCCAGCGCAGGACAGAGCTACGAGCAGTACTTC. It codes for CASAGQSYEQYF.

J is TRBJ2-5 and V is TRBV4-1, with D unclear. Germline assignment: CDR1 MGHRA and CDR2 YSYEKL. This CDR3 has 14 residues. V lost 1 base, J lost 7 bases, and 13 bases lay in between. Written as DNA, the CDR3 is TGCGCCAGCAGCCAAGGCCTATCTCCCGGGACCCAGTACTTC. Encoded protein: CASSQGLSPGTQYF.